A selection of T cell receptor beta chains follows, all from one sample in a study of blood T cell repertoires in COVID-19. The protocol was immunoSEQ multiplex PCR, while the TCRdb copy is restricted to in-frame clones and leaves out a portion. The table lists 65,000 to 80,000 clones, 87% of them singletons. Sequenced input: peripheral blood. The receptors originated from a man between 50 and 59 years old with active COVID-19. Each CDR3 is given with its conserved first and last residue. Each record gives: clone size, J gene, D gene, V gene, CDR3 DNA, CDR3 protein. A D gene is named only where the DNA matches it firmly. Part of the rows lack a size; the others show once, few, many or a class for expanded clones.

once | TRBJ2-3 | - | TRBV11-1 | TGTGCCAGCAGCTTAGGGGTAGCCCCTAGCACAGATACGCAGTATTTT | CASSLGVAPSTDTQYF
- | TRBJ1-3 | TRBD1 | TRBV18 | TGTGCCAGCTCACCACCCGTCAGACAGGGAAAAAACACCATATATTTT | CASSPPVRQGKNTIYF
- | TRBJ1-3 | - | TRBV30 | TGTGCCTGGAGTAGAGGGAGGCGGGACACCATATATTTT | CAWSRGRRDTIYF
- | TRBJ2-3 | - | TRBV30 | TGTGCCTGGAGTGTATCCAAAAGCGCGCAGTATTTT | CAWSVSKSAQYF
- | TRBJ1-3 | - | TRBV2 | TGTGCCAGCAGTGAAACCAGGGGTGGAAACACCATATATTTT | CASSETRGGNTIYF
- | TRBJ1-4 | TRBD1 | TRBV7-9 | TGTGCCAGCAGCTTCCTCGGGACAGGAAATGAAAAACTGTTTTTT | CASSFLGTGNEKLFF
- | TRBJ2-7 | TRBD1 | TRBV28 | TGTGCCAGCAGCGTTGGGACAGGAGATTCCTACGAGCAGTACTTC | CASSVGTGDSYEQYF
- | TRBJ2-3 | TRBD2 | TRBV7-3 | TGTGCCAGCAGCTCTCATAGCGGGCCCCTGGGGACGCAGTATTTT | CASSSHSGPLGTQYF
- | TRBJ1-4 | - | TRBV6-5 | TGTGCCAGCAGTTACAACGGTGGAACTAATGAAAAACTGTTTTTT | CASSYNGGTNEKLFF
- | TRBJ1-1 | - | TRBV6-2/TRBV6-3 | TGTGCCAGCAGTTGGGGGGGAAGTGAAGCTTTCTTT | CASSWGGSEAFF
- | TRBJ2-7 | TRBD1 | TRBV3-1/TRBV3-2 | TGTGCCAGCAGCCTGCCGGGACAGGGCTACGAGCAGTACTTC | CASSLPGQGYEQYF
- | TRBJ2-7 | - | TRBV3-1/TRBV3-2 | TGTGCCAGCAGCCGCCCGGGAACCTACGAGCAGTACTTC | CASSRPGTYEQYF
- | TRBJ2-7 | TRBD1 | TRBV30 | TGTGCCTGGACCTCCGGGGGACAGGGCTACGAGCAGTACTTC | CAWTSGGQGYEQYF
once | TRBJ2-7 | TRBD1 | TRBV5-6 | TGTGCCAGCAGCTCCTACCTGGACAGGGCCAACGAGCAGTACTTC | CASSSYLDRANEQYF
once | TRBJ2-2 | - | TRBV28 | TGTGCCAGCAGTTTACCCGCCGGGGAGCTGTTTTTT | CASSLPAGELFF
few | TRBJ1-6 | - | TRBV9 | TGTGCCAGCAGCGTAGAGCGGCAGGTACATAATTCACCCCTCCACTTT | CASSVERQVHNSPLHF
- | TRBJ2-5 | - | TRBV29-1 | TGCAGCTACCACAGGGTCGAAGAGACCCAGTACTTC | CSYHRVEETQYF
- | TRBJ2-7 | TRBD1 | TRBV6-2/TRBV6-3 | TGTGCCAGCAGTTTTCCGGACAGGGGTACGGACTCCCCCTTCGAGCAGTACTTC | CASSFPDRGTDSPFEQYF
- | TRBJ2-1 | - | TRBV29-1 | TGCAGCGTTGAAGAGGGACCCGGGGGTGAGCAGTTCTTC | CSVEEGPGGEQFF
- | TRBJ2-3 | TRBD2 | TRBV2 | TGTGCCAGCAGGGACGGGGGGACTAGCACAGATACGCAGTATTTT | CASRDGGTSTDTQYF
- | TRBJ2-4 | TRBD2 | TRBV5-1 | TGCGCCAGCAGCTTGATAGCGGGGGGCAGGGACATTCAGTACTTC | CASSLIAGGRDIQYF
- | TRBJ1-4 | TRBD1 | TRBV5-1 | TGCGCCAGCAGCCGGGATGGACAGGGTGGTGAAAAACTGTTTTTT | CASSRDGQGGEKLFF
- | TRBJ1-1 | - | TRBV7-2 | TGTGCCAGCAGCTTAGAGGGGGTTCTCACTGAAGCTTTCTTT | CASSLEGVLTEAFF
- | TRBJ2-3 | TRBD1 | TRBV5-1 | TGCGCCAGCAGCTTGGGGACAGGGAGTCGTCCAGATACGCAGTATTTT | CASSLGTGSRPDTQYF
- | TRBJ1-1 | - | TRBV5-1 | TGCGCCAGCAAGCAAAGGGACATGAACACTGAAGCTTTCTTT | CASKQRDMNTEAFF
- | TRBJ2-3 | TRBD2 | TRBV5-6 | TGTGCCAGCAGTCGAGGCGCATCTAGCGGGAGGAGGGATACGCAGTATTTT | CASSRGASSGRRDTQYF
- | TRBJ2-7 | - | TRBV6-6 | TGTGCCAGCAGTTACTCTAGTGTTGGGCAAGGCTACGAGCAGTACTTC | CASSYSSVGQGYEQYF
- | TRBJ2-3 | TRBD1 | TRBV7-3 | TGTGCCAGCAGCCCCGGGGCAGGGGGCGCAGATACGCAGTATTTT | CASSPGAGGADTQYF
few | TRBJ1-4 | - | TRBV5-4 | TGTGCCAGCAGCAGAGGTGATAATGAAAAACTGTTTTTT | CASSRGDNEKLFF
few | TRBJ1-2 | TRBD1 | TRBV4-1 | TGCGCCAGCAGCCAAGCCGGGACAGGTTCTAACTATGGCTACACCTTC | CASSQAGTGSNYGYTF
- | TRBJ1-2 | TRBD1 | TRBV5-5 | TGTGCCAGCAGCCTGGGACAGGGTAACTATGGCTACACCTTC | CASSLGQGNYGYTF
- | TRBJ2-3 | - | TRBV27 | TGTGCCAGCAGTTTATCGCCCCTAAGCACAGATACGCAGTATTTT | CASSLSPLSTDTQYF
- | TRBJ2-2 | - | TRBV7-3 | TGTGCCAGCAGCCCAAATCCCGCGTCTAGTTACACCGGGGAGCTGTTTTTT | CASSPNPASSYTGELFF
- | TRBJ1-1 | TRBD1 | TRBV3-1/TRBV3-2 | TGTGCCAGCAGCCAAATCCCCCCGGGACAGGGTCGAATTATGAACACTGAAGCTTTCTTT | CASSQIPPGQGRIMNTEAFF
- | TRBJ2-5 | TRBD1 | TRBV9 | TGTGCCAGCAGCTACCGGGACAGGGGCGGGGAGACCCAGTACTTC | CASSYRDRGGETQYF
- | TRBJ1-2 | - | TRBV4-1 | TGCGCCAGCAGCCCCCCAGCGGCAGATGGCTACACCTTC | CASSPPAADGYTF
- | TRBJ1-5 | - | TRBV5-1 | TGCGCCAGCAGCACCGCGGGGGGGGTTGGGCAGCCCCAGCATTTT | CASSTAGGVGQPQHF
- | TRBJ2-5 | - | TRBV7-3 | TGTGCCAGCAGTTATGCCCCGGGAGAGACCCAGTACTTC | CASSYAPGETQYF
- | TRBJ2-3 | - | TRBV27 | TGTGCCAGCAGTAAAGGAGATCACGCGAATACAGATACGCAGTATTTT | CASSKGDHANTDTQYF
- | TRBJ2-7 | TRBD1 | TRBV4-2 | TGTGCCAGCAGCCAAGGAGGACAGGGGTACGAGCAGTACTTC | CASSQGGQGYEQYF
few | TRBJ2-3 | TRBD2 | TRBV7-2 | TGTGCCAGCAGCTTAGTGGCGACTAGCGGCACAGATACGCAGTATTTT | CASSLVATSGTDTQYF
- | TRBJ2-5 | TRBD1 | TRBV2 | TGTGCCAGCAACCCGGGACAGGGCGAGACCCAGTACTTC | CASNPGQGETQYF